Presented here are 19 T cell receptor beta chains from one specimen sequenced in a study of Ad26.COV2.S vaccination and SARS-CoV-2 variants. Sample treatment: 15 to 20 received Ad26.COV2.S at low or high dose, single or two shots; 5 received placebo; per-sample allocation not given. Specimen acquisition occurred on day 63 following the initial vaccine or placebo injection. Data came from immunoSEQ multiplex PCR; TCRdb stores just in-frame clones and leaves some out. The sample lists 350,000 to 500,000 clones; less than 95% were seen once. The source material was peripheral blood, sampled in a trial of Ad26.COV2.S vaccine versus placebo. These receptors all come from a person aged 18-65 years who received the Ad26.COV2.S COVID-19 vaccine or a placebo.

This clone has a single count. The chain combines TRBV5-1 with TRBJ2-7, with TRBD2 matching over 8 bases. Germline CDR1 reads SGHRS; CDR2 reads YFSETQ. Trimming removed 2 bases from V and 0 bases from J; junction bases left unmatched: 7. This CDR3 has 16 residues. CDR3 residues: CASSFFSGGTSYEQYF. The CDR3 nucleotides read TGCGCCAGCAGCTTTTTTTCGGGAGGGACCTCCTACGAGCAGTACTTC. The variable domain in full, with the rest retrieved from reference TRBV5-1 and TRBJ2-7, is KAGVTQTPRYLIKTRGQQVTLSCSPISGHRSVSWYQQTPGQGLQFLFEYFSETQRNKGNFPGRFSGRQFSNSRSEMNVSTLELGDSALYLCASSFFSGGTSYEQYFGPGTRLTVT.

The genes are TRBV7-2 and TRBJ2-1, with 8 bases that match TRBD2. The CDR3 covers 17 residues. With 5 bases clipped from V and 3 bases from J, the junction kept 12 bases outside the gene matches. The germline CDR1 and CDR2 sequences are SGHTA and FQGNSA. In DNA form, the CDR3 reads TGTGCCAGCAGCCACCTAACGCGGCTAGCGGGCTACAATGAGCAGTTCTTC. As protein: CASSHLTRLAGYNEQFF.

The V gene is TRBV19, the J gene TRBJ2-7; no reliable D call. Trimming removed 4 bases from V and 3 bases from J, with 16 bases in between. This CDR3 region has 15 residues. Per germline, CDR1 LNHDA and CDR2 SQIVND (reference sequence). The CDR3 DNA is TGTGCCAGTAGTACCTTCGAACAAATCTTCTACGAGCAGTACTTC. Amino acids: CASSTFEQIFYEQYF. Together with reference TRBV19 and TRBJ2-7, the CDR3 gives the full variable domain: DGGITQSPKYLFRKEGQNVTLSCEQNLNHDAMYWYRQDPGQGLRLIYYSQIVNDFQKGDIAEGYSVSREKKESFPLTVTSAQKNPTAFYLCASSTFEQIFYEQYFGPGTRLTVT.

The J gene is TRBJ2-5, the V gene TRBV19, with D perhaps TRBD1 (5 bases). Looked up from germline, CDR1 is LNHDA and CDR2 is SQIVND (reference sequence). V lost 2 bases, J lost 0 bases, and 10 bases lay in between. The CDR3 consists of 15 residues. This chain's CDR3 is CASSILGDYQETQYF. The DNA for the CDR3 is TGTGCCAGTAGTATACTAGGGGATTACCAAGAGACCCAGTACTTC.

This chain uses TRBV7-2 with TRBJ2-7, with D maybe TRBD1 (7 bases). This CDR3 is built from 13 residues. Germline assignment: CDR1 SGHTA and CDR2 FQGNSA. Trimming took 5 bases from V and 1 from J, leaving 9 bases between them. The CDR3 nucleotides are TGTGCCAGCAGCGCGGGACAGTCCTACGAGCAGTACTTC. Protein: CASSAGQSYEQYF.

The rearrangement links TRBV7-2 to TRBJ2-3; weak D call: TRBD1 (6 bases). CDR1 SGHTA and CDR2 FQGNSA come from the germline V gene. The CDR3 consists of 14 residues. Trimming removed 8 bases at V and 2 bases at J, with 14 bases between. Here the CDR3 reads CASRRDTNTDTQYF. For the CDR3, the DNA is TGTGCCAGCCGCCGGGACACTAACACAGATACGCAGTATTTT.

This clone has a single count. This chain joins TRBV27 and TRBJ1-1; D ambiguous. Germline-derived CDR1 and CDR2 are MNHEY and SMNVEV (reference sequence). Trimming removed 5 bases from V and 0 bases from J, with 7 bases in between. The CDR3 is 13 residues long. The CDR3 spells CASSLQMNTEAFF. The DNA of the CDR3 is TGTGCCAGCAGTCTACAAATGAACACTGAAGCTTTCTTT.

This clone was found once. The CDR3 nucleotides are TGTGCCAGCAGCTTAGGGGCCGGGAGACCTTATTACAATGAGCAGTTCTTC. It yields the protein CASSLGAGRPYYNEQFF. The chain has TRBV11-2 and TRBJ2-1; a possible D gene is TRBD2 (6 bases). The germline V gene has CDR1 SGHAT and CDR2 FQNNGV. V dropped 1 base and J dropped 4 bases, with 17 bases sitting between them. The CDR3 spans 17 residues.

V usage is TRBV5-4 and J usage is TRBJ2-2; D is perhaps TRBD1 or TRBD2 (5 bases each). Trimming stripped 0 bases from V and 0 bases from J, with 9 bases between. CDR3 size: 16 residues. CDR1 is SGHNT, CDR2 YYREEE, per germline (reference sequence). CDR3 in amino acids: CASSLAGSTNTGELFF. CDR3 DNA sequence: TGTGCCAGCAGCTTGGCAGGGAGCACGAACACCGGGGAGCTGTTTTTT.

V is TRBV6-1 and J is TRBJ2-3; perhaps TRBD2 as D (6 bases). CDR1 and CDR2 from the germline V gene are MNHNS and SASEGT. CDR3 length: 17 residues. The V and J ends lost 4 bases and 2 bases respectively, with 19 bases between them. CDR3 residues: CASSGSGGDLHTDTQYF. The DNA for the CDR3 is TGTGCCAGCAGTGGGTCCGGAGGGGACCTTCACACAGATACGCAGTATTTT.

V and J are TRBV19 and TRBJ1-5, with no clear D. The germline V gene has CDR1 LNHDA and CDR2 SQIVND (reference sequence). This CDR3 spans 17 amino acids. The V and J ends lost 6 bases and 5 bases respectively, with 23 bases between them. In nucleotides, the CDR3 is TGTGCCAGTAGGCCCATCGGACTAGCGGGAGTGGATCAGCCCCAGCATTTT. Amino acid sequence: CASRPIGLAGVDQPQHF.

The table lists this clone with a count of one. V usage is TRBV6-1 and J usage is TRBJ2-1, with 9 bases aligning to TRBD2. CDR1 and CDR2 (germline): MNHNS, SASEGT. V lost 2 bases to trimming and J lost 8 bases; unmatched junction nucleotides: 7. This CDR3 has 15 residues. CDR3 DNA: TGTGCCAGCAGTGAACATAGCGGGAGCTGGGATGAGCAGTTCTTC. Its translation: CASSEHSGSWDEQFF.

This chain uses TRBV5-1 with TRBJ1-1, with unresolved D. Germline CDR1 SGHRS, CDR2 YFSETQ. Trimming left V 3 bases short and J 8 bases short, with 8 bases between. CDR3 size: 11 residues. CDR3 region: CASSYKEEAFF. CDR3 sequence (DNA): TGCGCCAGCAGCTACAAGGAGGAAGCTTTCTTT.

The rearrangement joins TRBV28 to TRBJ1-5; no clear D. The V end was cut by 7 bases, the J end by 5 bases, with 15 bases between. Germline-derived CDR1 and CDR2 are MDHEN and SYDVKM. The CDR3 extends over 14 amino acids. The CDR3 sequence is CASIGTTLYQPQHF. The CDR3 nucleotides read TGTGCCAGCATCGGAACTACCCTATATCAGCCCCAGCATTTT.

The chain combines TRBV7-3 with TRBJ2-7; 10 bases align to TRBD2. In germline, CDR1 is SGHTA, CDR2 FQGTGA. Unmatched junction bases numbered 9, after V lost 5 bases and J lost 5 bases. This CDR3 region has 15 residues. The CDR3 loop is CASSRSGRVSDEQYF. DNA of the CDR3: TGTGCCAGCAGCCGGAGCGGGAGGGTATCAGACGAGCAGTACTTC.

The gene calls are TRBV3-1 (or the pseudogene TRBV3-2) and TRBJ2-7; 9 nucleotides align to TRBD2. Trimming removed 4 bases from V and 1 base from J; junction bases left unmatched: 11. The CDR3 runs 17 residues. Germline V gene lookup returns CDR1 LGHDT and CDR2 YNNKEL (reference sequence). The CDR3 loop reads CASSPQSETSGSYEQYF. DNA for the CDR3: TGTGCCAGCAGCCCCCAATCCGAGACTAGCGGTTCCTACGAGCAGTACTTC.

This sequence joins TRBV3-1 (or the pseudogene TRBV3-2) and TRBJ1-6, with no clear D. This CDR3 region has 13 residues. V lost 1 base and J 9 bases, leaving 7 bases between the germline ends. Germline V gene lookup returns CDR1 LGHDT and CDR2 YNNKEL (reference sequence). The CDR3 DNA sequence: TGTGCCAGCAGCCAAGGAGGCATTTCACCCCTCCACTTT. It is translated as CASSQGGISPLHF.

V and J are TRBV7-2 and TRBJ2-7; tentatively, D is TRBD1 (6 bases). The V and J ends lost 6 bases and 2 bases respectively, with 17 bases between them. The CDR3 consists of 15 residues. The germline V gene encodes CDR1 SGHTA and CDR2 FQGNSA. The CDR3, as DNA: TGTGCCAGCAGTTTAAACAGGGCACCAGCCTACGAGCAGTACTTC. Protein sequence: CASSLNRAPAYEQYF.

In the case of this clone: The sample carries other DNA sequences with the same CDR3. This chain uses TRBV12-3 or TRBV12-4 with TRBJ2-5; TRBD1 is a possible D gene (5 bases). This CDR3 region has 12 residues. V was clipped by 6 bases and J by 4 bases, with 9 bases between them. The CDR3 DNA sequence: TGTGCCAGCAGCCCTAGGGGAGAGACCCAGTACTTC. The encoded protein is CASSPRGETQYF.